The 4 T cell receptor beta chains in this list originate from one sample, sequenced in a study of identical twins. From the 5' RACE reads, TCRdb called clonotypes with MiXCR, one entry per CDR3 protein. The repertoire has under 800,000 distinct CDR3 sequences, 21% of them found once; the top ten carry 4% to 5.5%. This sample was shared with a second study, whose subject was T cells expressing NK-cell markers.

Sequencing input: PBMCs. All receptors derive from a woman aged 18 to 35 in good health.

This rearrangement joins TRBV12-3 or TRBV12-4 to TRBJ2-7; 8 bases match TRBD1. With V trimmed by 6 bases and J by 2 bases, 9 bases remained unmatched. The CDR3 has 15 residues. Here the CDR3 reads CASRNRTGYTYEQYF. In DNA form, the CDR3 reads TGTGCCAGCAGGAACCGGACAGGGTATACCTACGAGCAGTACTTC.

The chain employs TRBV20-1 and TRBJ2-1; D remains ambiguous. The V end was cut by 5 bases, the J end by 11 bases, with 13 bases between. The CDR3 consists of 11 residues. Germline values: CDR1 DFQATT, CDR2 SNEGSKA (reference sequence). The CDR3: CSAATPGQQFF. The DNA for the CDR3 is TGCAGTGCTGCTACACCCGGACAGCAGTTCTTC.

In the case of this clonotype: The junction differs from germline at one of its ends, possibly a read error. The chain carries TRBV11-2 and TRBJ2-7, with TRBD1 matching 9 bases. There are 18 residues in the CDR3. CDR1 is SGHAT, CDR2 FQNNGV, per germline. DNA of the CDR3: TGTGCCAGCAGCTTCACCGGGACAGGGTGGATCCGTACGTACGGGCAGTACTTC. Residues: CASSFTGTGWIRTYGQYF.

This clonotype came up a few times. The genes are TRBV7-2 and TRBJ2-7; D is tentatively TRBD1 or TRBD2 (5 bases each). Germline values: CDR1 SGHTA, CDR2 FQGNSA. V lost 5 bases and J lost 1, with 15 bases in between. This CDR3 comprises 15 residues. The CDR3, as DNA: TGTGCCAGCAGCCGGGGACCGCTAGCATCCTACGAGCAGTACTTC. It is translated as CASSRGPLASYEQYF.